This is a list of T cell receptor beta chains from one sample in a study of blood T cell repertoires in COVID-19. The table came from immunoSEQ multiplex PCR; TCRdb's copy has only in-frame clones and leaves some out. The repertoire includes approximately 190,000 clones, about 86% of them detected once, and over 13% sits in the top ten. Source material: peripheral blood. The source of these receptors is a man in his thirties or forties with active or convalescent COVID-19. Each CDR3 is given with its conserved first and last residue. Each record gives: J gene, D gene, CDR3 length, clone size, V gene, CDR3 protein, CDR3 DNA. A D gene is named only where the DNA matches it firmly. Clone sizes are given selectively: once, few, many, or a class where the clone is expanded.

>TRBJ2-2|TRBD2|18|-|TRBV19
CASSTYKRLAGRGGELFF
TGTGCCAGTAGTACTTATAAGCGGCTAGCGGGAAGGGGCGGGGAGCTGTTTTTT
>TRBJ2-1|-|15|-|TRBV7-9
CASSSPSEPYNEQFF
TGTGCCAGCAGCTCCCCTAGCGAGCCCTACAATGAGCAGTTCTTC
>TRBJ1-1|-|14|-|TRBV27
CASSSGYRNTEAFF
TGTGCCAGCAGTTCGGGATATCGGAACACTGAAGCTTTCTTT
>TRBJ2-7|TRBD2|13|once|TRBV24-1
CATTGTNSYEQYF
TGTGCCACCACCGGGACTAACTCCTACGAGCAGTACTTC
>TRBJ2-1|TRBD2|17|-|TRBV14
CASSPPGGETSYNEQFF
TGTGCCAGCAGCCCGCCTGGGGGGGAAACGTCCTACAATGAGCAGTTCTTC
>TRBJ1-2|-|14|-|TRBV5-1
CASSPRTNYNGYTF
TGCGCCAGCAGCCCCCGGACAAATTATAACGGCTACACCTTC
>TRBJ1-5|-|15|few|TRBV19
CASTLGGGNNQPQHF
TGTGCCAGTACTCTCGGAGGAGGTAACAATCAGCCCCAGCATTTT
>TRBJ1-3|-|15|-|TRBV5-5
CASSLHWSSGNTIYF
TGTGCCAGCAGCTTACATTGGAGCTCTGGAAACACCATATATTTT
>TRBJ2-2|-|15|few|TRBV7-9
CASSPGQPNTGELFF
TGTGCCAGCAGCCCTGGACAGCCGAACACCGGGGAGCTGTTTTTT
>TRBJ2-1|TRBD2|14|once|TRBV19
CASRDYRSYNEQFF
TGTGCCAGCCGGGACTACCGCTCCTACAATGAGCAGTTCTTC
>TRBJ1-1|TRBD1|13|-|TRBV5-1
CASSATGDTEAFF
TGCGCCAGCAGCGCTACAGGGGACACTGAAGCTTTCTTT
>TRBJ2-3|-|14|-|TRBV7-2
CASSWGHKKDTQYF
TGTGCCAGCAGCTGGGGGCACAAAAAGGATACGCAGTATTTT
>TRBJ2-3|TRBD2|18|-|TRBV14
CASSQEQRGGLSTDTQYF
TGTGCCAGCAGCCAAGAACAGCGGGGGGGCCTGAGCACAGATACGCAGTATTTT
>TRBJ1-2|TRBD1|13|-|TRBV5-6
CASRVQGVYGYTF
TGTGCCAGCAGGGTACAGGGGGTCTATGGCTACACCTTC
>TRBJ2-7|-|18|-|TRBV7-8
CASSFPRSTGGDSYEQYF
TGTGCCAGCAGCTTCCCAAGATCGACAGGTGGGGACTCCTACGAGCAGTACTTC
>TRBJ2-1|TRBD1|17|-|TRBV4-1
CASTLRGGTGDEDEQFF
TGCGCCAGCACCCTGAGAGGTGGGACAGGGGATGAAGATGAGCAGTTCTTC
>TRBJ2-5|TRBD1|13|-|TRBV6-5
CACGQGRQETQYF
TGTGCCTGCGGACAGGGGAGACAAGAGACCCAGTACTTC